Listed here is a single T cell receptor beta chain. Its cognate antigen is unknown. A quantitative 5'-RACE method, one with molecular barcodes, was used to make TCR beta libraries. Each CDR3 protein is one row after TCRdb ran MiXCR on the 5' RACE reads. This table holds 300,000 to 400,000 distinct CDR3 sequences, about 22% found once. The data stem from a study of CD8 T cells in ankylosing spondylitis. Whole-study findings and limits: Reactive arthritis synovial fluid and blood were previously reported to contain some motif variants. What appeared characteristic of ankylosing spondylitis blood was a TCR beta motif of about eight highly homologous variants.

Looked up from germline, CDR1 is MDHEN and CDR2 is SYDVKM. CDR3 length: 12 amino acids. V was shortened by 7 bases and J by 5 bases, with 11 bases between the two germline ends. The chain has TRBV28 and TRBJ1-2; TRBD1 might be the D (6 bases). The specimen was blood, either unsorted or a sorted T cell fraction (not recorded which). The TCR sequence derives from a male donor with ankylosing spondylitis. CDR3 sequence (DNA): TGTGCCAGCACCGGGACACGGTATGGCTACACCTTC. Translating it yields CASTGTRYGYTF.